Listed here are 22 T cell receptor beta chains from one sample, sequenced in a study of radiation and T cells in renal cell carcinoma. Time point given: baseline pretreatment blood. Described treatment: 15 Gy SBRT to primary tumor, nephrectomy 4 weeks later. The repertoire was sequenced with immunoSEQ multiplex PCR; TCRdb's copy has only in-frame clones and lacks some. The data contain approximately 45,000 clones, approximately 80% of them singletons. The sample was blood, taken from a patient whose treatment included radiotherapy and nephrectomy. Every receptor here comes from a woman in her sixties or seventies with renal cell carcinoma.

The chain recombines TRBV2 with TRBJ1-2, with a tentative D call TRBD1 (6 bases). Trimming took 6 bases from V and 8 from J, leaving 13 bases between them. CDR1 SNHLY and CDR2 FYNNEI come from the germline V gene. The CDR3 runs to 12 residues. The CDR3 DNA sequence: TGTGCCAGCAGCAGGGACAACGAAGGCTACACCTTC. Translating gives CASSRDNEGYTF.

Points on this clone: Other DNA sequences in this sample translate to the same CDR3. The chain is built from TRBV5-4 and TRBJ1-3; D is ambiguous. The CDR3 sequence is 16 residues long. V lost 4 bases, J lost 3 bases, and 17 bases lay in between. Germline V gene data show CDR1 as SGHNT and CDR2 as YYREEE (reference sequence). DNA for the CDR3: TGTGCCAGCAGCCCAGACCCCAACACATATGGAAACACCATATATTTT. It encodes CASSPDPNTYGNTIYF.

This clone has only a few counts. V usage is TRBV19 and J usage is TRBJ1-2; 7 nucleotides match TRBD1. V trimming: 6 bases; J trimming: 6 bases; junction bases outside the gene matches: 7. Germline CDR1 and CDR2: LNHDA and SQIVND (reference sequence). The CDR3 spans 13 residues. This chain's CDR3 is CASSPDRVDGYTF. The CDR3 DNA is TGTGCCAGTAGCCCAGACAGGGTAGATGGCTACACCTTC.

The V gene is TRBV2, the J gene TRBJ1-2, with unresolved D. The V end lost 6 bases, the J end lost 5 bases, and 22 bases lay between the germline ends. CDR1 is SNHLY and CDR2 is FYNNEI in the germline V gene. The CDR3 has 16 amino acids. CDR3 coding DNA: TGTGCCAGCAGCGGTCCGCGGACTGTCAGAGCTTATGGCTACACCTTC. It encodes CASSGPRTVRAYGYTF.

This clone was observed once. The CDR3 DNA reads TGCAGCGTTGTAGGAGGAGAAGACTCGACTGAAGCTTTCTTT. It is translated as CSVVGGEDSTEAFF. V and J are TRBV29-1 and TRBJ1-1; the D is unclear. The CDR3 has 14 residues. CDR1 and CDR2 (germline): SQVTM, ANQGSEA. V was trimmed by 4 bases and J by 5 bases, leaving 17 bases between them.

This chain uses TRBV6-5 with TRBJ1-5, with D unclear. The CDR3 totals 14 residues. Trimming pared 5 bases from V and 8 bases from J, leaving 16 bases between. Germline V lookup: CDR1 MNHEY, CDR2 SVGAGI. CDR3: CASSRGQRNEPQHF. The CDR3 DNA is TGTGCCAGCAGTCGAGGGCAGCGCAACGAGCCCCAGCATTTT.

This clone was counted once. The chain is built from TRBV29-1 and TRBJ1-1; perhaps TRBD1 as D (6 bases). V lost 7 bases and J 8 bases, leaving 17 bases between the germline ends. The CDR3 is made up of 12 amino acids. In germline, CDR1 is SQVTM, CDR2 ANQGSEA. The CDR3 bases are TGCAGCGGCCGAACAGGGTTGGGGGAAGCTTTCTTT. Protein: CSGRTGLGEAFF.

The rearrangement links TRBV9 to TRBJ2-5, with TRBD2 matching 7 bases. V gave up 4 bases and J gave up 7 bases; unmatched junction bases: 16. The CDR3 covers 16 residues. Looked up from germline, CDR1 is SGDLS and CDR2 is YYNGEE. CDR3 DNA: TGTGCCAGCAGCCCACAGCGCACTAGCGTCGGGTCGACCCAGTACTTC. Protein product: CASSPQRTSVGSTQYF.

The chain couples TRBV30 to TRBJ2-5; D is ambiguous. The germline V gene encodes CDR1 GTSNPN and CDR2 SVGIG (reference sequence). V lost 2 bases, J lost 5 bases, and 9 bases lay in between. CDR3 length: 12 residues. The CDR3 DNA reads TGTGCCTGGAGTCCTTTAGGGGAGACCCAGTACTTC. Translation: CAWSPLGETQYF.

This chain uses TRBV28 with TRBJ1-1; D is unresolved. V was shortened by 2 bases and J by 2 bases, with 15 bases between the two germline ends. This CDR3 spans 16 amino acids. CDR1 and CDR2 from the germline V gene are MDHEN and SYDVKM. DNA of the CDR3: TGTGCCAGCAGTTTAGGAGGGTGGGATGTAAACACTGAAGCTTTCTTT. This sequence encodes CASSLGGWDVNTEAFF.

The rearrangement uses TRBV18 and TRBJ2-7, with 10 bases lining up with TRBD1. The junction had 3 bases not matched to a gene; V was cut back by 3 bases and J by 1 base. The CDR3 contains 15 residues. Germline V gene lookup returns CDR1 KGHSH and CDR2 LQKENI. CDR3 DNA: TGTGCCAGCTCACCCCTGGGACAGGGGTCCTACGAGCAGTACTTC. Protein sequence: CASSPLGQGSYEQYF.

The gene calls are TRBV4-1 and TRBJ1-2; tentative D call: TRBD1 (5 bases). This CDR3 has 15 residues. The V end lost 4 bases, the J end lost 8 bases, and 20 bases lay between the germline ends. CDR1 and CDR2 (germline): MGHRA, YSYEKL. The CDR3 nucleotides are TGCGCCAGCAGCCTCACTTTCGGGGACCCGCGGGGCTACACCTTC. Its translation: CASSLTFGDPRGYTF.

The chain has TRBV6-6 and TRBJ1-2, with no clear D. The V end was cut by 2 bases, the J end by 2 bases, with 6 bases between. CDR3 length: 13 residues. Germline V CDR1 and CDR2: MNHNY, SVGAGI (reference sequence). Here the CDR3 DNA reads TGTGCCAGCAGTTACGCCGGGAACTATGGCTACACCTTC. Protein sequence: CASSYAGNYGYTF.

The genes are TRBV19 and TRBJ1-5, with a tentative D call TRBD1 (6 bases). Germline CDR1 LNHDA, CDR2 SQIVND (reference sequence). V was clipped by 8 bases and J by 1 base, with 15 bases between them. This CDR3 contains 15 residues. The CDR3 reads CASREGGVSNQPQHF. CDR3 DNA sequence: TGTGCCAGTCGAGAAGGGGGAGTGAGCAATCAGCCCCAGCATTTT.

The rearrangement links TRBV18 to TRBJ1-6; tentative D call: TRBD1 (5 bases). V was trimmed by 5 bases and J by 9 bases, leaving 14 bases between them. Looked up from germline, CDR1 is KGHSH and CDR2 is LQKENI. The CDR3 has 14 amino acids. CDR3 residues: CASSRGGDGSPLHF. CDR3 sequence (DNA): TGTGCCAGCTCAAGGGGAGGGGATGGTTCACCCCTCCACTTT. The variable domain in full, with the rest retrieved from reference TRBV18 and TRBJ1-6, is NAGVMQNPRHLVRRRGQEARLRCSPMKGHSHVYWYRQLPEEGLKFMVYLQKENIIDESGMPKERFSAEFPKEGPSILRIQQVVRGDSAAYFCASSRGGDGSPLHFGNGTRLTVT.

The chain uses TRBV18 and TRBJ1-5; a possible D gene is TRBD1 (5 bases). CDR1 KGHSH and CDR2 LQKENI come from the germline V gene. V lost 6 bases, J lost 2 bases, and 11 bases lay in between. This CDR3 region has 14 residues. For the CDR3, the DNA is TGTGCCAGCTCCCGCGGGGGGGGCAATCAGCCCCAGCATTTT. As protein: CASSRGGGNQPQHF.

This clone was recorded only once. The chain joins TRBV6-5 to TRBJ1-6; D is ambiguous. The germline V gene has CDR1 MNHEY and CDR2 SVGAGI. CDR3 length equals 14 residues. The ends were cut back, 7 bases at V and 8 bases at J, with 15 bases in the middle. This chain's CDR3 is CASTANSGDSPLHF. The CDR3 DNA is TGTGCCAGCACTGCGAATAGTGGGGATTCACCCCTCCACTTT.

The chain combines TRBV10-3 with TRBJ2-1, with D perhaps TRBD1 or TRBD2 (6 bases each). Germline CDR1 is ENHRY and CDR2 is SYGVKD. Trimming removed 10 bases at V and 0 bases at J, with 19 bases between. The CDR3 has 16 residues. The CDR3 coding sequence is TGTGCCACCCAACCCCCCGGGGGCCTCTCCTACAATGAGCAGTTCTTC. This sequence encodes CATQPPGGLSYNEQFF.

The chain has TRBV6-1 and TRBJ2-7, with 9 bases fitting TRBD1. Germline V gives CDR1 MNHNS, CDR2 SASEGT. The ends lost 0 bases at V and 4 bases at J; junction bases unmatched: 13. This CDR3 is 18 amino acids long. CDR3 protein: CASSEAPRTGALIYEQYF. CDR3 DNA sequence: TGTGCCAGCAGTGAAGCCCCTAGGACAGGGGCCCTAATTTACGAGCAGTACTTC.

This clone has a single count. The V and J genes are TRBV6-5 and TRBJ2-2; TRBD1 agrees at 9 bases. The CDR3 has 15 amino acids. V was clipped by 6 bases and J by 2 bases; unmatched bases: 4. CDR1 is MNHEY, CDR2 SVGAGI, per germline. Here the CDR3 reads CASSWDRENTGELFF. The CDR3 bases are TGTGCCAGCAGCTGGGACAGGGAAAACACCGGGGAGCTGTTTTTT.

The DNA for the CDR3 is TGTGCCAGCAGCCTCACGGCGGGCCCCGAGGGTGGCTACACCTTC. As protein: CASSLTAGPEGGYTF. V usage is TRBV5-8 and J usage is TRBJ1-2; D is ambiguous. The CDR3 totals 15 residues. V was clipped by 4 bases and J by 7 bases, with 20 bases between them. Per the germline V gene, CDR1 is SGHTS and CDR2 is YDEGEE.

The chain's CDR3 is CSVEGIFGYTF. For the CDR3, the DNA is TGCAGCGTTGAGGGTATTTTCGGCTACACCTTC. The J gene is TRBJ1-2, the V gene TRBV29-1, with unresolved D. The CDR3 runs 11 residues. V lost 3 bases, J lost 8 bases, and 10 bases lay in between. Germline V lookup: CDR1 SQVTM, CDR2 ANQGSEA.